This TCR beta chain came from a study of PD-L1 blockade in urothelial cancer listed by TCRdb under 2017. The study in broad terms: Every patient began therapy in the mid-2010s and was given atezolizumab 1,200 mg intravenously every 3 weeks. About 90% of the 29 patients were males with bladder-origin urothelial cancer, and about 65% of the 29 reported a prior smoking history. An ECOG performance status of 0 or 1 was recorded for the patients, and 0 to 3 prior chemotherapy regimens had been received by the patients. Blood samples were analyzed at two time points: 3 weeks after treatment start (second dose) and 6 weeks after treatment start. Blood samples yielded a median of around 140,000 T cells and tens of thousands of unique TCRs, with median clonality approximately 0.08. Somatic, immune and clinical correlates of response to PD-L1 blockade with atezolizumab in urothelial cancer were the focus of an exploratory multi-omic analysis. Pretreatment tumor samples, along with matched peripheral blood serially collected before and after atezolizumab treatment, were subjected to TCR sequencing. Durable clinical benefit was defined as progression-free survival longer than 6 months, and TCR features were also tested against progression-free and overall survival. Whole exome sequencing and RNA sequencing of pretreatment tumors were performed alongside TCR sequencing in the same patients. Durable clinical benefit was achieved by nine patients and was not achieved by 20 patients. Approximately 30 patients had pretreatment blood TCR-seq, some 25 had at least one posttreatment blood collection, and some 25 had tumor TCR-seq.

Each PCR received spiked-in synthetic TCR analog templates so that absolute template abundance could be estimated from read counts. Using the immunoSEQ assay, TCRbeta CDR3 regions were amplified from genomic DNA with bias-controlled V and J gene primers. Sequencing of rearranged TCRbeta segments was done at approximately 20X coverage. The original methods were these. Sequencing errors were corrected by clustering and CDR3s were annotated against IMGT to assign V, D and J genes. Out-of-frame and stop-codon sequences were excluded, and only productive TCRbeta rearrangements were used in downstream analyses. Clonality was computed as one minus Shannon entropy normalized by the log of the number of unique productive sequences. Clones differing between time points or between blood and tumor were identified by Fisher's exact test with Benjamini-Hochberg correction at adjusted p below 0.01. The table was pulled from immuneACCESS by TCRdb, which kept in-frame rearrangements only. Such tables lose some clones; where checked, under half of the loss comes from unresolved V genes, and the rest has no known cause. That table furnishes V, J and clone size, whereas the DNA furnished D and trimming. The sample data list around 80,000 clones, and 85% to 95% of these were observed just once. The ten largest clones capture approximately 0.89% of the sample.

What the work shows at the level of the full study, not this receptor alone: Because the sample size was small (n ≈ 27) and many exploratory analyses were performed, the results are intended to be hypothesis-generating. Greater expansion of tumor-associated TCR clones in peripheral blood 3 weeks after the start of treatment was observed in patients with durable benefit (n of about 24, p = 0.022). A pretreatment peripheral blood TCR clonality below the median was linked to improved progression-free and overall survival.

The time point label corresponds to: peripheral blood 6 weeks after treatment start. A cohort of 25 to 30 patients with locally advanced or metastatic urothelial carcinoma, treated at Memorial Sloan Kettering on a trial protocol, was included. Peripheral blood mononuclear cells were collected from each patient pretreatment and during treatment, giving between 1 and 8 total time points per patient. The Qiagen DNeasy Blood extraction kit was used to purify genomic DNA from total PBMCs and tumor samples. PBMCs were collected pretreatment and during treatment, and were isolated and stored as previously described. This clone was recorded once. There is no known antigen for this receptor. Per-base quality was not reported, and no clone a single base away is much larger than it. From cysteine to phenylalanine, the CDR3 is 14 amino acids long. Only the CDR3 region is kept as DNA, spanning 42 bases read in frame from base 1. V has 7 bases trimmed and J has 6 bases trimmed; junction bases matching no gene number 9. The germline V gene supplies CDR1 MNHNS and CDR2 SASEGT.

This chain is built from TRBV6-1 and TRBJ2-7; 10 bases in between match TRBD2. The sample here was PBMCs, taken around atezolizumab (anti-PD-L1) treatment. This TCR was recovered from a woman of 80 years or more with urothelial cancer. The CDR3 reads CASKEGLASREQYF. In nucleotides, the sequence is TGTGCCAGCAAGGAGGGACTAGCGTCACGCGAGCAGTACTTC.